A selection of T cell receptor beta chains follows, all from one sample in a study of sequential checkpoint blockade in melanoma. Only in-frame clones appear in the TCRdb table, and some are missing; sequencing was by immunoSEQ multiplex PCR. Here the sample spans fewer than 15,000 clones, around 80% being singletons. The material sequenced was CD8+ T cells sorted from blood (inferred from file names), taken from a patient given nivolumab and ipilimumab in sequence. Receptors were obtained from a human donor with melanoma. Both conserved end residues are trimmed from each CDR3.

CDR3aa	v_gene	j_gene
ASPDSQETQY	TRBV21-1	TRBJ2-5
ASSERGGQGRTGELF	TRBV2	TRBJ2-2
ASSLARVMDEQY	TRBV5-1	TRBJ2-7
ASSFYRDYEQY	TRBV28	TRBJ2-7
ASSLVQGGSNYGYT	TRBV7-2	TRBJ1-2
ASSSPGTGVRNEQF	TRBV7-9	TRBJ2-1
ASLPGGRVGNEQF	TRBV28	TRBJ2-1
ASSLGSAGNEQF	TRBV27	TRBJ2-1
ASSFVGTSDEQF	TRBV27	TRBJ2-1
ASSPSGYEQY	TRBV7-6	TRBJ2-7
ASSLDNRGRGYGYT	TRBV11-2	TRBJ1-2
ASSSDSLSYNEQF	TRBV7-6	TRBJ2-1
ASRGLAGSSTDTQY	TRBV2	TRBJ2-3
ASSLPRGPYNEQF	TRBV11-1	TRBJ2-1
ASSPRQGGYT	TRBV7-9	TRBJ1-2
ASSFRGAITEAF	TRBV7-9	TRBJ1-1
ASSPLQGRVSGNTIY	TRBV27	TRBJ1-3
ASSSNQGWGNEKLF	TRBV7-9	TRBJ1-4